This record covers a single T cell receptor beta chain. The antigen is unknown. The protocol was immunoSEQ multiplex PCR, while the TCRdb copy is restricted to in-frame clones and leaves out a portion. The sample holds 65,000 to 85,000 clones, about 93% seen once. This entry is derived from a study of OX40 agonist ivuxolimab in advanced cancers. Whole-study context: Of the patients, three showed partial responses, one with hepatocellular carcinoma and two with cutaneous melanoma.

Notes on the study in general: The study observed clonal expansion of CD4+ and CD8+ blood T cells by week 6 at 0.1 to 3.0 mg/kg.

The CDR3 consists of 14 residues. Germline V gene lookup returns CDR1 PRHDT and CDR2 FYEKMQ (reference sequence). The J segment lost 3 bases and the V segment lost 4 bases, leaving 6 bases of the junction unmatched. The cohort excluded patients with autoimmune disease history or systemic immunosuppression. Collection of blood occurred at baseline, at cycle 4 day 1, and at cycle 7 day 1. The sequence was collected from an adult with an advanced solid tumor such as melanoma, head and neck, liver or kidney cancer. Specimen: CD4+ or CD8+ T cells sorted from blood, collected in a trial of the OX40 agonist ivuxolimab. The chain combines TRBV13 with TRBJ2-7, with 7 positions matching TRBD1. As DNA, the CDR3 is TGTGCCAGCAGCTCGCGGACAGGTAGCTACGAGCAGTACTTC. Amino acids: CASSSRTGSYEQYF.